The entry below describes one TCR beta chain. A read error is possible here, since a much larger clone lies one base away. This record belongs to a study of regulatory T cells in long-lasting Graves disease. Investigators prepared the TCR beta libraries by applying iRepertoire HTBI primers and Arm-PCR of CDR3 regions. TCRdb passed the multiplex PCR reads through MiXCR, listing each CDR3 protein once. Of about 420,000 distinct CDR3 sequences in the sample, about a sixth are singletons; the top ten hold 23%. The time point is: newly diagnosed GD, antithyroid drugs for less than 3 months. Generation of the TCR library employed RNA extracted from PBMCs. Another study also made use of these data, one on T cells in Graves' hyperthyroidism and ophthalmopathy.

This clonotype was sampled from a woman between 18 and 29 years old with Graves disease. The sample consisted of peripheral blood mononuclear cells (PBMCs), taken at new diagnosis, from a patient treated with antithyroid drugs.

CDR3 residues: CASSPTGQAYEQFF. The DNA for the CDR3 is TGTGCCAGCAGTCCCACGGGACAGGCTTACGAGCAGTTCTTC. This rearrangement joins TRBV6-2 or TRBV6-3 to TRBJ2-1, with 8 bases lining up with TRBD1. Germline V gene lookup returns CDR1 MNHEY and CDR2 SVGEGT. This CDR3 contains 14 residues. The junction had 10 bases not matched to a gene; V was cut back by 5 bases and J by 10 bases.